These 18 T cell receptor beta chains came from one sample sequenced in a study of control samples from healthy donors and cancer patients. The protocol was immunoSEQ multiplex PCR, while the TCRdb copy is restricted to in-frame clones and leaves out a portion. The table has approximately 130,000 clones, around 87% seen once. Sequencing input: blood. Receptors originate from a man aged 55-75 years in good health.

The rearrangement uses TRBV10-1 and TRBJ2-3; D may be TRBD1 or TRBD2 (5 bases each). The CDR3 covers 15 residues. V lost 0 bases and J 1 base, leaving 8 bases between the germline ends. Per germline, CDR1 WNHNN and CDR2 SYGVQD (reference sequence). CDR3 DNA: TGCGCCAGCAGTGAGTCCGGGACCCGCACAGATACGCAGTATTTT. It specifies CASSESGTRTDTQYF.

The V gene is TRBV11-2, the J gene TRBJ2-7; tentatively, D is TRBD1 (5 bases). Germline V lookup: CDR1 SGHAT, CDR2 FQNNGV. This CDR3 has 14 residues. The V and J ends lost 0 bases and 4 bases respectively, with 10 bases between them. CDR3 residues: CASSLELRDYEQYF. The DNA for the CDR3 is TGTGCCAGCAGCTTAGAGCTCAGGGATTACGAGCAGTACTTC.

The rearrangement links TRBV4-1 to TRBJ2-7, with D possibly TRBD2 on 5 matching bases. V lost 4 bases, J lost 7 bases, and 11 bases lay in between. This CDR3 spans 12 amino acids. Germline values: CDR1 MGHRA, CDR2 YSYEKL. The CDR3 DNA sequence: TGCGCCAGCAGCCCCCGGGGAGCTGAGCAGTACTTC. It codes for CASSPRGAEQYF.

The chain links TRBV5-4 to TRBJ2-3; no reliable D call. The CDR3 runs to 11 residues. Trimming removed 4 bases at V and 2 bases at J, with 2 bases between. The germline V gene has CDR1 SGHNT and CDR2 YYREEE (reference sequence). This CDR3 is CASSLTDTQYF. Here the CDR3 DNA reads TGTGCCAGCAGCCTCACAGATACGCAGTATTTT.

This chain connects TRBV10-2 to TRBJ1-2; no clear D gene. Germline V gene lookup returns CDR1 WSHSY and CDR2 SAAADI. The ends were cut back, 6 bases at V and 1 base at J, with 21 bases in the middle. CDR3 size: 17 residues. The CDR3 loop is CASSPANPRGGNYGYTF. The CDR3 coding sequence is TGCGCCAGCAGCCCGGCAAACCCTCGGGGAGGTAACTATGGCTACACCTTC.

The J gene is TRBJ1-5, the V gene TRBV3-1 (or the pseudogene TRBV3-2); no definite D call. Trimming stripped 0 bases from V and 0 bases from J, with 3 bases between. Germline values: CDR1 LGHDT, CDR2 YNNKEL (reference sequence). The CDR3 spans 14 residues. The CDR3 region is CASSQDTSNQPQHF. The CDR3 DNA reads TGTGCCAGCAGCCAAGACACTAGCAATCAGCCCCAGCATTTT.

This chain uses TRBV9 with TRBJ2-1; possible D gene TRBD2, 5 bases. The CDR3 loop spans 11 amino acids. The V and J ends lost 7 bases and 6 bases respectively, with 8 bases between them. The V gene's germline CDR1 is SGDLS and CDR2 YYNGEE. CDR3 in amino acids: CASGSLNEQFF. CDR3 nucleotides: TGTGCCAGCGGGAGCCTCAATGAGCAGTTCTTC.

In regard to this clone: This same CDR3 is encoded by further DNA sequences in the sample. This chain links TRBV3-1 (or the pseudogene TRBV3-2) with TRBJ1-5; the D is unclear. Trimming left V 0 bases short and J 4 bases short, with 4 bases between. In germline, CDR1 is LGHDT, CDR2 YNNKEL (reference sequence). This CDR3 comprises 13 residues. The CDR3 spells CASSQDLNQPQHF. CDR3 DNA sequence: TGTGCCAGCAGCCAAGATCTAAATCAGCCCCAGCATTTT.

This clone was detected a few times. This CDR3 reads CAGEHGGSAGELFF. CDR3 sequence (DNA): TGTGCCGGCGAACACGGGGGGTCTGCCGGGGAGCTGTTTTTT. The chain has TRBV6-5 and TRBJ2-2, with 7 bases aligning to TRBD2. The CDR3 runs 14 residues. With V trimmed by 11 bases and J by 6 bases, 12 bases remained unmatched. Germline CDR1 is MNHEY and CDR2 is SVGAGI.

V and J are TRBV5-6 and TRBJ2-7, with D possibly being TRBD1 or TRBD2 (5 bases each). The germline V gene has CDR1 SGHDT and CDR2 YYEEEE. The V end was cut by 2 bases, the J end by 8 bases, with 14 bases between. The CDR3 sequence is 13 residues long. Here the CDR3 reads CASSFNPPGQQYF. The CDR3 DNA follows: TGTGCCAGCAGCTTCAATCCTCCGGGACAGCAGTACTTC.

The chain recombines TRBV6-7 with TRBJ2-7; TRBD2 might be the D (5 bases). TRBV6-7 is marked as an open reading frame, function uncertain. The CDR3 is 16 amino acids. V lost 7 bases and J 0 bases, leaving 19 bases between the germline ends. CDR3 DNA sequence: TGTGCCAGCAACCACCGTCAGGAGGTCGGCTCCTACGAGCAGTACTTC. It yields the protein CASNHRQEVGSYEQYF.

This CDR3 is CASSFSGAGGYTF. In DNA form, the CDR3 reads TGTGCCAGCAGCTTCTCGGGCGCCGGGGGCTACACCTTC. The genes are TRBV5-6 and TRBJ1-2; the D is unclear. CDR1 and CDR2 (germline): SGHDT, YYEEEE. The CDR3 consists of 13 residues. Trimming left V 2 bases short and J 8 bases short, with 13 bases between.

This clone was seen more than once but under ten times. This chain joins TRBV7-9 and TRBJ2-2; D remains ambiguous. The V gene's germline CDR1 is SEHNR and CDR2 FQNEAQ (reference sequence). The V end was cut by 2 bases, the J end by 2 bases, with 6 bases between. The CDR3 runs to 14 residues. CDR3 DNA sequence: TGTGCCAGCAGCTTATCGGGTAACACCGGGGAGCTGTTTTTT. It translates to CASSLSGNTGELFF.

For this clone: Mismatch with germline at one junction end may stem from a read error. The chain carries TRBV25-1 and TRBJ2-7; no clear D. Germline assignment: CDR1 MGHDK and CDR2 SYGVNS. The CDR3 extends over 15 amino acids. The CDR3 region has the DNA TGTGCCAGCAGTTCCCGGGTGGTCCGTCCCTATGAGCAGTACTTC. This gives the protein CASSSRVVRPYEQYF.

The gene calls are TRBV3-1 (or the pseudogene TRBV3-2) and TRBJ2-1; no definite D call. Looked up from germline, CDR1 is LGHDT and CDR2 is YNNKEL (reference sequence). This CDR3 region has 14 residues. V was pared by 1 base and J by 10 bases, with 14 bases between. The CDR3 DNA follows: TGTGCCAGCAGCCAAGGATTAGCTAGTACGGAGCAGTTCTTC. It specifies CASSQGLASTEQFF.

The chain is built from TRBV5-1 and TRBJ1-5; D is possibly TRBD1 (6 bases). Germline V gene lookup returns CDR1 SGHRS and CDR2 YFSETQ. Between the trimmed V and J ends, which lost 4 bases and 2 bases, there was a span of 13 bases. This CDR3 is built from 15 residues. The CDR3 nucleotides are TGCGCCAGCAGCATGGGGACAACCCGCAATCAGCCCCAGCATTTT. Protein product: CASSMGTTRNQPQHF.

This clone was picked up one time. The chain couples TRBV7-3 to TRBJ1-1; 8 bases are shared with TRBD1. The CDR3 sequence is 15 residues long. Per germline, CDR1 SGHTA and CDR2 FQGTGA. The V segment lost 5 bases and the J segment 5 bases; nucleotides outside the gene matches: 10. CDR3 in DNA: TGTGCCAGCAGCCCCCAGGGCAGGGGGCTAACTGAAGCTTTCTTT. As protein: CASSPQGRGLTEAFF.

This clone was observed once. The V gene is TRBV19, the J gene TRBJ2-2; perhaps TRBD1 as D (6 bases). V lost 7 bases and J lost 5, with 14 bases in between. The CDR3 totals 14 residues. Germline assignment: CDR1 LNHDA and CDR2 SQIVND (reference sequence). CDR3 sequence: CASTYHRVTGELFF. In DNA form, the CDR3 reads TGTGCCAGTACCTATCACAGGGTAACCGGGGAGCTGTTTTTT.